These 23 T cell receptor beta chains came from one sample sequenced in a study of blood T cell repertoires in COVID-19 (TCRdb year 2020). Receptor amplification or capture employed the immunoSEQ multiplex PCR assay. Drawn from immuneACCESS, this table holds only the in-frame rearrangements with V and J called that TCRdb kept. Clones are partly lost; checked studies trace under half to an unresolved V gene and leave the rest unexplained. The sample includes around 140,000 clones, with approximately 88% observed a single time. Of the sample, under 13% is held by the ten largest clones. Sequencing used peripheral blood. These receptors came from a man aged 50-60 years with acute or convalescent COVID-19.

This chain links TRBV6-5 with TRBJ1-6; 8 bases are shared with TRBD1. J gave up 4 bases and V 7 bases, and 3 bases lay outside the gene matches. CDR3 length: 14 amino acids. Looked up from germline, CDR1 is MNHEY and CDR2 is SVGAGI. The CDR3 sequence: CASTRQGYNSPLHF. CDR3 coding DNA: TGTGCCAGCACCAGACAGGGGTATAATTCACCCCTCCACTTT.

The CDR3 DNA sequence: TGTGCCAGTAGTAGGACAGGTCAAAGGTTATATCAGCCCCAGCATTTT. Its protein product is CASSRTGQRLYQPQHF. The chain has TRBV19 and TRBJ1-5; 7 nucleotides agree with TRBD1. This CDR3 comprises 16 residues. Germline V gene sequence: CDR1 LNHDA, CDR2 SQIVND (reference sequence). Losses at the gene ends were 4 bases for V and 5 bases for J; bases not matched to a gene: 11. Combining the CDR3 with reference TRBV19 and TRBJ1-5 gives the whole variable domain DGGITQSPKYLFRKEGQNVTLSCEQNLNHDAMYWYRQDPGQGLRLIYYSQIVNDFQKGDIAEGYSVSREKKESFPLTVTSAQKNPTAFYLCASSRTGQRLYQPQHFGDGTRLSIL.

The rearrangement uses TRBV11-1 and TRBJ2-7, with TRBD1 matching 8 bases. V shed 3 bases and J 2 bases; nucleotides not matched to a gene: 9. CDR1 SGHAT and CDR2 FQDESV come from the germline V gene (reference sequence). CDR3 length: 16 amino acids. The CDR3 DNA reads TGTGCCAGCAGCTTTCCAGGGGGCTCAAAGACCTACGAGCAGTACTTC. This encodes CASSFPGGSKTYEQYF.

This clone appeared a single time. This sequence joins TRBV30 and TRBJ1-3; no clear D gene. The CDR3 has 15 residues. Germline CDR1 GTSNPN, CDR2 SVGIG (reference sequence). The ends were cut back, 1 base at V and 4 bases at J, with 14 bases in the middle. The CDR3 region has the DNA TGTGCCTGGAGTGAACGGGAACTCGGGGGAAACACCATATATTTT. Its translation: CAWSERELGGNTIYF.

The chain links TRBV28 to TRBJ2-7; 8 bases match TRBD1. The CDR3 runs to 14 residues. CDR1 is MDHEN and CDR2 is SYDVKM in the germline V gene. J gave up 3 bases and V 6 bases, and 7 bases lay outside the gene matches. The CDR3 DNA sequence: TGTGCCAGCAGGGCCGGGGACAGGATCTACGAGCAGTACTTC. It specifies CASRAGDRIYEQYF.

For the CDR3, the DNA is TGTGCCAGCAGCGTCGCAGGGTCGGATAATTCACCCCTCCACTTT. This translates into CASSVAGSDNSPLHF. This sequence joins TRBV9 and TRBJ1-6, with D perhaps TRBD1 (5 bases). Germline V lookup: CDR1 SGDLS, CDR2 YYNGEE. V was clipped by 2 bases and J by 5 bases, with 11 bases between them. This CDR3 is 15 amino acids long.

The V gene is TRBV28, the J gene TRBJ1-4; D gene unclear. Trimming pared 8 bases from V and 3 bases from J, leaving 10 bases between. This CDR3 comprises 13 residues. Per the germline V gene, CDR1 is MDHEN and CDR2 is SYDVKM. The CDR3 DNA sequence: TGTGCCAGCTGTCTCGTGTCTAATGAAAAACTGTTTTTT. Encoded protein: CASCLVSNEKLFF.

The V call is TRBV30, the J call TRBJ2-1; D unclear. The CDR3 spans 15 residues. Germline CDR1 GTSNPN, CDR2 SVGIG (reference sequence). Trimming stripped 2 bases from V and 2 bases from J, with 13 bases between. The CDR3 sequence: CAWSPTGSTYNEQFF. The CDR3 DNA follows: TGTGCCTGGAGTCCCACCGGTAGCACCTACAATGAGCAGTTCTTC. The full variable domain, with the rest looked up from reference TRBV30 and TRBJ2-1, is SQTIHQWPATLVQPVGSPLSLECTVEGTSNPNLYWYRQAAGRGLQLLFYSVGIGQISSEVPQNLSASRPQDRQFILSSKKLLLSDSGFYLCAWSPTGSTYNEQFFGPGTRLTVL.

J is TRBJ2-2 and V is TRBV19; 7 bases are shared with TRBD1. The CDR3 is made up of 18 amino acids. CDR1 and CDR2 from the germline V gene are LNHDA and SQIVND (reference sequence). Unmatched junction bases numbered 16, after V lost 7 bases and J lost 2 bases. The CDR3 sequence is CASTSRGGQILNTGELFF. The CDR3 DNA reads as TGTGCCAGTACCTCTCGAGGGGGACAGATACTAAACACCGGGGAGCTGTTTTTT.

The V and J genes are TRBV12-5 and TRBJ2-5; 7 nucleotides match TRBD1. Germline V gene data show CDR1 as LGHNT and CDR2 as FRNRAP. This CDR3 contains 16 residues. The J segment lost 4 bases and the V segment lost 6 bases, leaving 14 bases of the junction unmatched. CDR3 bases: TGTGCTAGTGGATCTCAAGACAGGGTCGCAGGAGAGACCCAGTACTTC. Translating gives CASGSQDRVAGETQYF.

The CDR3 sequence: CASSKRDEQFF. In nucleotides, the CDR3 is TGTGCCAGCAGCAAGAGGGATGAGCAGTTCTTC. The chain is built from TRBV6-5 and TRBJ2-1; a possible D gene is TRBD2 (5 bases). The CDR3 extends over 11 amino acids. V was pared by 6 bases and J by 8 bases, with 8 bases between. Germline V gene data show CDR1 as MNHEY and CDR2 as SVGAGI.

The chain combines TRBV7-2 with TRBJ1-6; no clear D. With 0 bases removed from V and 7 bases from J, the gap between germline ends came to 10 bases. This CDR3 comprises 15 residues. Germline CDR1 reads SGHTA; CDR2 reads FQGNSA. CDR3 amino acids: CASSLAGSRNSPLHF. The DNA of the CDR3 is TGTGCCAGCAGCTTAGCGGGCAGTAGAAATTCACCCCTCCACTTT.

Only one count was recorded for this clone. The chain joins TRBV5-4 to TRBJ2-5, with 8 bases matching TRBD1. The CDR3 covers 14 residues. The ends lost 4 bases at V and 2 bases at J; junction bases unmatched: 4. The germline V gene encodes CDR1 SGHNT and CDR2 YYREEE (reference sequence). CDR3 nucleotides: TGTGCCAGCAGCGGCCGGGACAGGCAAGAGACCCAGTACTTC. Its protein is CASSGRDRQETQYF. The entire variable domain, with the rest obtained from reference TRBV5-4 and TRBJ2-5, is as follows: ETGVTQSPTHLIKTRGQQVTLRCSSQSGHNTVSWYQQALGQGPQFIFQYYREEENGRGNFPPRFSGLQFPNYSSELNVNALELDDSALYLCASSGRDRQETQYFGPGTRLLVL.

The V and J genes are TRBV5-5 and TRBJ2-1; D is possibly TRBD1 (5 bases). The germline CDR1 and CDR2 sequences are SGHKS and YYEKEE (reference sequence). V gave up 3 bases and J gave up 0 bases, with 10 bases separating them. The CDR3 loop spans 15 amino acids. The CDR3 nucleotides are TGTGCCAGCAGCTCCAGGGTCGTCTCCTACAATGAGCAGTTCTTC. Its protein product is CASSSRVVSYNEQFF.

The rearrangement joins TRBV18 to TRBJ1-1; tentative D call: TRBD1 (5 bases). With 5 bases removed from V and 3 bases from J, the gap between germline ends came to 13 bases. The CDR3 contains 14 residues. Germline lookup yields CDR1 KGHSH and CDR2 LQKENI. In nucleotides, the CDR3 is TGTGCCAGCTCATTAACGACAGACCACACTGAAGCTTTCTTT. It is translated as CASSLTTDHTEAFF.

The chain uses TRBV2 and TRBJ2-7; 10 nucleotides agree with TRBD1. CDR1 and CDR2 (germline): SNHLY, FYNNEI. After removal of 6 bases from V and 7 bases from J, the junction contained 12 bases not matched to a gene. The CDR3 is made up of 15 amino acids. CDR3 nucleotides: TGTGCCAGCAGGCCTGGACAGGGGGTCTTCTCGGAGCAGTACTTC. This gives the protein CASRPGQGVFSEQYF.

The chain has TRBV7-9 and TRBJ1-6; no firm D call. V was cut by 2 bases and J by 8 bases, with 13 bases left in between. The CDR3 has 15 amino acids. CDR1 and CDR2 (germline): SEHNR, FQNEAQ (reference sequence). CDR3 DNA sequence: TGTGCCAGCAGCTTATCTGTGGCCGCGGATTCACCCCTCCACTTT. Translation: CASSLSVAADSPLHF.

The V gene is TRBV28, the J gene TRBJ1-5; the D gene is possibly TRBD1 (6 bases). Germline-derived CDR1 and CDR2 are MDHEN and SYDVKM. Trimming left V 1 base short and J 7 bases short, with 17 bases between. The CDR3 totals 16 residues. The CDR3 DNA follows: TGTGCCAGCAGTTTATCGGGGGGGCAAGGGGGACAGCCCCAGCATTTT. This gives the protein CASSLSGGQGGQPQHF.

The chain couples TRBV3-1 (or the pseudogene TRBV3-2) to TRBJ2-2, with D possibly matching TRBD2 (6 bases). V was clipped by 8 bases and J by 1 base, with 14 bases between them. The germline CDR1 and CDR2 sequences are LGHDT and YNNKEL (reference sequence). The CDR3 extends over 15 amino acids. CDR3 loop: CASFSGTQNTGELFF. The CDR3 nucleotides read TGTGCCAGCTTTTCAGGGACTCAGAACACCGGGGAGCTGTTTTTT.

This rearrangement joins TRBV29-1 to TRBJ2-7; 10 nucleotides align to TRBD1. Trimming removed 7 bases from V and 1 base from J; junction bases left unmatched: 7. In germline, CDR1 is SQVTM, CDR2 ANQGSEA. The CDR3 is 14 amino acids. In nucleotides, the CDR3 is TGCAGCGCCGCCGGGGACAGGGGATCCTACGAGCAGTACTTC. It specifies CSAAGDRGSYEQYF.

The gene calls are TRBV6-1 and TRBJ2-2; perhaps TRBD2 as D (5 bases). With 2 bases removed from V and 8 bases from J, the gap between germline ends came to 6 bases. CDR1 is MNHNS and CDR2 is SASEGT in the germline V gene. This CDR3 has 12 residues. As DNA, the CDR3 is TGTGCCAGCAGTGAATCGGGAGGGGAGCTGTTTTTT. Its protein product is CASSESGGELFF.

The chain couples TRBV19 to TRBJ1-5; 8 nucleotides line up with TRBD1. The CDR3 loop spans 16 amino acids. Germline-derived CDR1 and CDR2 are LNHDA and SQIVND (reference sequence). V lost 3 bases and J lost 3; bases outside the gene matches: 7. CDR3 in DNA: TGTGCCAGTAGTATCAAACAGGGGGGTTTCAATCAGCCCCAGCATTTT. It is translated as CASSIKQGGFNQPQHF.

The chain recombines TRBV7-3 with TRBJ1-4; TRBD1 matches 9 bases. Germline V CDR1 and CDR2: SGHTA, FQGTGA. This CDR3 has 16 amino acids. V shed 4 bases and J 2 bases; nucleotides not matched to a gene: 5. In nucleotides, the CDR3 is TGTGCCAGCAGCTCCCGGGACAGGGCCACTAATGAAAAACTGTTTTTT. It specifies CASSSRDRATNEKLFF.